The 17 T cell receptor beta chains listed next were all sequenced from one sample in a study of T cell responses to AZD1222 COVID-19 vaccine (dated by TCRdb to the early 2020s). The time point label, read with the paper, signifies: baseline before first vaccination. The library was generated by the immunoSEQ multiplex PCR assay. TCRdb took over this immuneACCESS table, retaining in-frame rearrangements with V and J assigned. Such tables are incomplete; in checked studies, under half of the missing clones stem from an unresolved V gene, and the remainder is unexplained. Present in this sample are 130,000 or so clones, over 90% of which were seen just once. Of the sample, more than 4.5% falls within the top ten clones. The sample consisted of peripheral blood, taken on day 0 of AZD1222 vaccination. The source of these receptors is an adult in good health.

The chain employs TRBV10-3 and TRBJ2-6; possibly TRBD1 or TRBD2 for D (5 bases each). V was shortened by 2 bases and J by 0 bases, with 14 bases between the two germline ends. This CDR3 region has 18 residues. Germline CDR1 ENHRY, CDR2 SYGVKD. The CDR3 spells CAISENPGRSSGANVLTF. The CDR3 region has the DNA TGTGCCATCAGTGAGAATCCGGGACGGTCCTCTGGGGCCAACGTCCTGACTTTC.

The chain combines TRBV6-5 with TRBJ2-7; 8 nucleotides align to TRBD2. Germline V lookup: CDR1 MNHEY, CDR2 SVGAGI. The CDR3 contains 14 residues. V shed 9 bases, J shed 7 bases, and the junction held 14 bases outside the gene matches. This CDR3 reads CASYRSGGLGEQYF. CDR3 sequence (DNA): TGTGCCAGTTACAGGAGCGGGGGCCTCGGGGAGCAGTACTTC.

The V call is TRBV6-5, the J call TRBJ2-2, with a possible D match to TRBD1 (5 bases). Trimming cost V 6 bases and J 4 bases, with 6 bases left between them. This CDR3 spans 12 amino acids. Germline lookup yields CDR1 MNHEY and CDR2 SVGAGI. Here the CDR3 reads CASRGVTGELFF. CDR3 in DNA: TGTGCCAGCAGAGGGGTCACCGGGGAGCTGTTTTTT.

This CDR3 is CASQGSTVNEKLFF. The CDR3 DNA reads TGTGCCAGCCAGGGTTCGACAGTAAATGAAAAACTGTTTTTT. This rearrangement joins TRBV2 to TRBJ1-4; TRBD1 might be the D (5 bases). V was cut by 8 bases and J by 5 bases, with 15 bases left in between. CDR3 length equals 14 residues. CDR1 and CDR2 from the germline V gene are SNHLY and FYNNEI.

The chain recombines TRBV28 with TRBJ1-1; 7 bases line up with TRBD1. The CDR3 is 15 amino acids. Germline V gene data show CDR1 as MDHEN and CDR2 as SYDVKM. The V segment lost 11 bases and the J segment 4 bases; nucleotides outside the gene matches: 16. The CDR3 region is CAGTTRGGWGTEAFF. The CDR3 nucleotides are TGTGCCGGCACGACCAGGGGGGGCTGGGGCACTGAAGCTTTCTTT.

The rearrangement links TRBV5-1 to TRBJ2-7; D is unclear. From germline, CDR1 is SGHRS and CDR2 YFSETQ. With 3 bases removed from V and 6 bases from J, the gap between germline ends came to 10 bases. The CDR3 is 12 residues long. The CDR3 DNA reads TGCGCCAGCAGCTCTGGGCCTTCCGAGCAGTACTTC. It encodes CASSSGPSEQYF.

This clone was counted a few times. V is TRBV7-3 and J is TRBJ2-2; the D gene is possibly TRBD1 (6 bases). The V gene's germline CDR1 is SGHTA and CDR2 FQGTGA. The V gene lost 7 bases and the J gene lost 5 bases, with 14 bases spanning the gap. This CDR3 has 14 amino acids. CDR3 coding DNA: TGTGCCAGCACTCAACAGGGCCGGACCGGGGAGCTGTTTTTT. This translates into CASTQQGRTGELFF.

This clone appeared once. This chain's CDR3 is CAWSLGGSDGYTF. For the CDR3, the DNA is TGTGCCTGGAGTCTCGGAGGAAGCGATGGCTACACCTTC. The rearrangement uses TRBV30 and TRBJ1-2; D unresolved. The CDR3 contains 13 residues. Germline V gene data show CDR1 as GTSNPN and CDR2 as SVGIG (reference sequence). V gave up 2 bases and J gave up 6 bases, with 13 bases separating them.

This clone was counted only a few times. J is TRBJ1-3 and V is TRBV3-1 (or the pseudogene TRBV3-2); D uncertain. Germline lookup yields CDR1 LGHDT and CDR2 YNNKEL (reference sequence). The length of the CDR3 is 16 residues. V was cut by 0 bases and J by 2 bases, with 11 bases left in between. CDR3 sequence (DNA): TGTGCCAGCAGCCAAGAGATCGGGGATCCTGGAAACACCATATATTTT. This encodes CASSQEIGDPGNTIYF.

The chain has TRBV11-2 and TRBJ2-1, with TRBD2 matching 13 bases. The CDR3 is 14 amino acids. J was trimmed by 9 bases and V by 5 bases; bases with no gene match: 4. Germline V gives CDR1 SGHAT, CDR2 FQNNGV. CDR3 region: CASSLWTSGGEQFF. CDR3 DNA: TGTGCCAGCAGCCTATGGACTAGCGGGGGTGAGCAGTTCTTC.

The V gene is TRBV19, the J gene TRBJ1-1; D not resolved. V lost 7 bases to trimming and J lost 0 bases, with 15 bases between them. The CDR3 runs to 15 residues. Germline V lookup: CDR1 LNHDA, CDR2 SQIVND (reference sequence). CDR3 sequence: CASTSLPPLNTEAFF. CDR3 DNA: TGTGCCAGTACCTCACTCCCCCCGTTGAACACTGAAGCTTTCTTT.

The chain carries TRBV18 and TRBJ2-5; no firm D call. Trimming shortened V by 5 bases and J by 2 bases, and 12 bases separated the two germline ends. The CDR3 sequence is 14 residues long. CDR1 and CDR2 from the germline V gene are KGHSH and LQKENI. CDR3 nucleotides: TGTGCCAGCTCAGCCCCGTCGCCACAAGAGACCCAGTACTTC. Amino acids: CASSAPSPQETQYF.

V is TRBV28 and J is TRBJ2-6, with TRBD1 matching over 7 bases. This CDR3 has 15 amino acids. J lost 1 base, V lost 6 bases, and 3 bases had no gene match. Per germline, CDR1 MDHEN and CDR2 SYDVKM. CDR3 in DNA: TGTGCCAGCAGGTCGACAGGGTCTGGGGCCAACGTCCTGACTTTC. The encoded protein is CASRSTGSGANVLTF.

The chain couples TRBV7-3 to TRBJ2-1; the match to TRBD2 covers 9 bases. J lost 10 bases, V lost 4 bases, and 14 bases had no gene match. The CDR3 extends over 16 amino acids. Germline lookup yields CDR1 SGHTA and CDR2 FQGTGA. This chain's CDR3 is CASSSMTSGKRREQFF. CDR3 sequence (DNA): TGTGCCAGCAGCTCCATGACTAGCGGAAAACGACGGGAGCAGTTCTTC.

The rearrangement links TRBV6-1 to TRBJ1-1; D ambiguous. The CDR3 is 13 amino acids. V lost 3 bases, J lost 2 bases, and 7 bases lay in between. CDR1 is MNHNS and CDR2 is SASEGT in the germline V gene. CDR3 coding DNA: TGTGCCAGCAGTGAGAGGGTCAACACTGAAGCTTTCTTT. This codes for CASSERVNTEAFF.

The DNA for the CDR3 is TGCGCCAGCAGCTTGGACGGGGGAATAATCAATGGCTACACCTTC. Translating gives CASSLDGGIINGYTF. The chain joins TRBV5-1 to TRBJ1-2, with D tentatively TRBD1 (5 bases). Trimming left V 0 bases short and J 6 bases short, with 15 bases between. Germline CDR1 SGHRS, CDR2 YFSETQ. The CDR3 runs 15 residues.

V usage is TRBV19 and J usage is TRBJ1-1; no clear D gene. Germline CDR1 reads LNHDA; CDR2 reads SQIVND (reference sequence). The V gene lost 7 bases and the J gene lost 1 base, with 16 bases spanning the gap. The CDR3 covers 15 residues. In DNA form, the CDR3 reads TGTGCCAGTAAATTGGATCCGGGGAGGAACACTGAAGCTTTCTTT. Translated: CASKLDPGRNTEAFF.